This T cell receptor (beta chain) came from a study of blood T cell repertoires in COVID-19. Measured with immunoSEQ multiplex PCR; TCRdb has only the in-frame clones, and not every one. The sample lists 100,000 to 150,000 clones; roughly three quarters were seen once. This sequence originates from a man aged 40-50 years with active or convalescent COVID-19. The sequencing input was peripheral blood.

CDR3 DNA sequence: TGTGCCAGCAGCTTAGGTCGGCTGGAGCGGGTCGGTGAGCAGTTCTTC. Translating it yields CASSLGRLERVGEQFF. J is TRBJ2-1 and V is TRBV11-2; tentatively, D is TRBD2 (6 bases). CDR1 and CDR2 (germline): SGHAT, FQNNGV. The CDR3 has 16 residues. Trimming pared 1 base from V and 9 bases from J, leaving 19 bases between.